This section outlines one T cell receptor beta chain sequence together with its context. Its antigen is as yet unknown. The repertoire was sequenced with immunoSEQ multiplex PCR; TCRdb's copy has only in-frame clones and lacks some. The sample gives roughly 1,100,000 clones, roughly 80% of which show up once; 1.4% is in the top ten. The sample comes from a study of shared clonotypes between healthy human individuals. Naive CD4+ cells were CD45RA-selected; the remaining cells were memory. Overall study findings and caveats: Large sequencing depth failed to make sorted-subset sequencing complete, rarefaction showed.

This TCR was recovered from a man aged 18 to 30 in good health. Sequenced sample: memory CD4+ T cells sorted from blood. Specified subset: CD45RA-negative fraction.

In DNA form, the CDR3 reads TGTGCCAGCAGCTTGGGCATTGTACAAGAGACCCAGTACTTC. This sequence encodes CASSLGIVQETQYF. This sequence joins TRBV7-2 and TRBJ2-5, with D hard to call. This CDR3 comprises 14 residues. Germline CDR1 reads SGHTA; CDR2 reads FQGNSA. Trimming took off 3 bases at V and 2 bases at J, with 10 bases between the two ends.